A selection of T cell receptor beta chains follows, all from one sample in a study of identifying expanded T cells in peripheral blood. TCRdb's table, derived via immunoSEQ multiplex PCR, lists solely in-frame clones and lacks some. This sample has more than 90,000 clones, with 87% found just once. The sample taken for sequencing was blood. All receptors derive from a person aged 18 to 70 in good health. The CDR3 runs from the conserved cysteine through the conserved F or W. The order of the fields is clone size, J gene, V gene, D gene, CDR3 DNA, CDR3 protein. D genes are given only for firm matches. Clone size is not always given. Where it is, it says once, few, many or a class for expanded clones.

abundance: NA; j_gene: TRBJ2-5; v_gene: TRBV5-5; d_gene: TRBD1; CDR3nt: TGTGCCAGCAGCTCGATGACAGGGACCATACAAGAGACCCAGTACTTC; CDR3aa: CASSSMTGTIQETQYF
abundance: NA; j_gene: TRBJ2-7; v_gene: TRBV4-3; d_gene: NA; CDR3nt: TGCGCCAGCAGCCAAGTCGTCATGGGGGGTATCTCCTACGAGCAGTACTTC; CDR3aa: CASSQVVMGGISYEQYF
abundance: NA; j_gene: TRBJ2-7; v_gene: TRBV4-3; d_gene: NA; CDR3nt: TGCGCCAGCAGCCAAGATTGGGCGAGGGAGCAGTACTTC; CDR3aa: CASSQDWAREQYF
abundance: once; j_gene: TRBJ2-3; v_gene: TRBV7-2; d_gene: NA; CDR3nt: TGTGCCAGCAGCTTAGGCTCCTTCGGACGCACAGATACGCAGTATTTT; CDR3aa: CASSLGSFGRTDTQYF
abundance: NA; j_gene: TRBJ2-2; v_gene: TRBV9; d_gene: NA; CDR3nt: TGTGCCAGCAGTCCCTGGGGCACCGGGGAGCTGTTTTTT; CDR3aa: CASSPWGTGELFF
abundance: NA; j_gene: TRBJ2-1; v_gene: TRBV7-2; d_gene: NA; CDR3nt: TGTGCCAGCAGCTTAAGAGCACCCTATATTGAGAGCTCCTACAATGAGCAGTTCTTC; CDR3aa: CASSLRAPYIESSYNEQFF
abundance: once; j_gene: TRBJ2-1; v_gene: TRBV18; d_gene: TRBD2; CDR3nt: TGTGCCAGCTCACCGACTAGCGGGGGGTACAATGAGCAGTTCTTC; CDR3aa: CASSPTSGGYNEQFF
abundance: NA; j_gene: TRBJ2-1; v_gene: TRBV6-5; d_gene: NA; CDR3nt: TGTGCCAGCGGGAAGGAGGCCCATGAGCAGTTCTTC; CDR3aa: CASGKEAHEQFF
abundance: NA; j_gene: TRBJ2-3; v_gene: TRBV7-2; d_gene: NA; CDR3nt: TGTGCCAGCAGCCTCGCCTCGGGGGCCGAGAGTGGGCAGTATTTT; CDR3aa: CASSLASGAESGQYF
abundance: few; j_gene: TRBJ1-3; v_gene: TRBV5-1; d_gene: TRBD1; CDR3nt: TGCGCCAGCAGCCGTGACAGGGCAGGAAACACCATATATTTT; CDR3aa: CASSRDRAGNTIYF
abundance: NA; j_gene: TRBJ2-5; v_gene: TRBV11-2; d_gene: NA; CDR3nt: TGTGCCAGCAGCTCCCAGGGTGCCGGATCATCGGAGACCCAGTACTTC; CDR3aa: CASSSQGAGSSETQYF
abundance: NA; j_gene: TRBJ2-7; v_gene: TRBV27; d_gene: NA; CDR3nt: TGTGCCAGCAGTCTCTATTGGGTGGACACCAGCTCCTACGAGCAGTACTTC; CDR3aa: CASSLYWVDTSSYEQYF
abundance: NA; j_gene: TRBJ1-2; v_gene: TRBV19; d_gene: NA; CDR3nt: TGTGCCAGTAGTATATCAGGGTCGGTACGAGGCTACACCTTC; CDR3aa: CASSISGSVRGYTF
abundance: NA; j_gene: TRBJ1-5; v_gene: TRBV7-8; d_gene: NA; CDR3nt: TGTGCCAGCAGCTTAGGGCAGGGTGGGCAGCCCCAGCATTTT; CDR3aa: CASSLGQGGQPQHF
abundance: NA; j_gene: TRBJ2-7; v_gene: TRBV4-2; d_gene: NA; CDR3nt: TGTGCCAGCAGCCATTCCGTGGGAATCGAGCAGTACTTC; CDR3aa: CASSHSVGIEQYF
abundance: NA; j_gene: TRBJ2-2; v_gene: TRBV4-3; d_gene: NA; CDR3nt: TGCGCCAGCAGCCGGCAAGGCGGGGAGAACACCGGGGAGCTGTTTTTT; CDR3aa: CASSRQGGENTGELFF
abundance: NA; j_gene: TRBJ1-1; v_gene: TRBV2; d_gene: TRBD1; CDR3nt: TGTGCCAGCCAACTAACGACAGGGTCCACTGAAGCTTTCTTT; CDR3aa: CASQLTTGSTEAFF
abundance: NA; j_gene: TRBJ1-5; v_gene: TRBV7-9; d_gene: NA; CDR3nt: TGTGCCAGCAGCCTGGGGTCCGGGGTCAATCAGCCCCAGCATTTT; CDR3aa: CASSLGSGVNQPQHF
abundance: NA; j_gene: TRBJ2-5; v_gene: TRBV18; d_gene: TRBD1; CDR3nt: TGTGCCAGCTCACTTGGACAGGGGGCGCGGGAGACCCAGTACTTC; CDR3aa: CASSLGQGARETQYF
abundance: once; j_gene: TRBJ1-5; v_gene: TRBV28; d_gene: NA; CDR3nt: TGTGCCAGCAGCCTAGATACCGCCATTCAGGGTGCCCAGCATTTT; CDR3aa: CASSLDTAIQGAQHF
abundance: NA; j_gene: TRBJ1-4; v_gene: TRBV2; d_gene: NA; CDR3nt: TGTGCCAGCAGTCTGCAGGGAGAACAAGAAAAACTGTTTTTT; CDR3aa: CASSLQGEQEKLFF
abundance: NA; j_gene: TRBJ2-7; v_gene: TRBV7-9; d_gene: NA; CDR3nt: TGTGCCAGCAGCTTAGCGGGACACCGAATAGGGTACGAGCAGTACTTC; CDR3aa: CASSLAGHRIGYEQYF
abundance: few; j_gene: TRBJ2-7; v_gene: TRBV9; d_gene: TRBD1; CDR3nt: TGTGCCAGCAGCGCGGACAGGGAACACGAGCAGTACTTC; CDR3aa: CASSADREHEQYF
abundance: NA; j_gene: TRBJ2-3; v_gene: TRBV5-1; d_gene: NA; CDR3nt: TGCGCCAGCAGCTTGGAGCTAGCAGATACGCAGTATTTT; CDR3aa: CASSLELADTQYF
abundance: NA; j_gene: TRBJ2-3; v_gene: TRBV6-6; d_gene: NA; CDR3nt: TGTGCCAAACAGACAGATACGCAGTATTTT; CDR3aa: CAKQTDTQYF
abundance: NA; j_gene: TRBJ2-3; v_gene: TRBV6-5; d_gene: TRBD2; CDR3nt: TGTGCCAGCTGGGGGGGGACCACGGGCACAGATACGCAGTATTTT; CDR3aa: CASWGGTTGTDTQYF
abundance: NA; j_gene: TRBJ2-5; v_gene: TRBV7-8; d_gene: TRBD2; CDR3nt: TGTGCCAGCAGCTCGCCTAGCGGGGGGGCGGAGACCCAGTACTTC; CDR3aa: CASSSPSGGAETQYF
abundance: NA; j_gene: TRBJ2-7; v_gene: TRBV30; d_gene: TRBD2; CDR3nt: TGTGCCTGGATCCCGGGACTAGCGGCTTCCCTAGTCCACGAGCAGTACTTC; CDR3aa: CAWIPGLAASLVHEQYF
abundance: NA; j_gene: TRBJ2-1; v_gene: TRBV7-2; d_gene: TRBD2; CDR3nt: TGTGCCAGCAGCTTGCGGGGGGGGTACAATGAGCAGTTCTTC; CDR3aa: CASSLRGGYNEQFF
abundance: NA; j_gene: TRBJ1-3; v_gene: TRBV7-6; d_gene: NA; CDR3nt: TGTGCCAGCAGCTTAGGAGGTACCGGAAACACCATATATTTT; CDR3aa: CASSLGGTGNTIYF
abundance: once; j_gene: TRBJ2-3; v_gene: TRBV19; d_gene: NA; CDR3nt: TGTGCCAGTAGTATTTTGGCAGGCCGGGATACGCAGTATTTT; CDR3aa: CASSILAGRDTQYF
abundance: NA; j_gene: TRBJ2-2; v_gene: TRBV7-2; d_gene: NA; CDR3nt: TGTGCCAGCAGCCGTCGAGCCTCGCTGGGCGGGGAGCTGTTTTTT; CDR3aa: CASSRRASLGGELFF
abundance: NA; j_gene: TRBJ1-1; v_gene: TRBV7-2; d_gene: NA; CDR3nt: TGTGCCAGCAGCTTATGGGGGACTGAAGCTTTCTTT; CDR3aa: CASSLWGTEAFF
abundance: NA; j_gene: TRBJ2-1; v_gene: TRBV27; d_gene: TRBD2; CDR3nt: TGTGCCGCTGGGGGAACTAGCGGGGCCTACAATGAGCAGTTCTTC; CDR3aa: CAAGGTSGAYNEQFF
abundance: NA; j_gene: TRBJ2-3; v_gene: TRBV5-6; d_gene: NA; CDR3nt: TGTGCCAGCAGCTTTGGGGATCCAGATACGCAGTATTTT; CDR3aa: CASSFGDPDTQYF
abundance: once; j_gene: TRBJ1-2; v_gene: TRBV28; d_gene: NA; CDR3nt: TGTGCCAGCTTTTATGTCTATGGCTACACCTTC; CDR3aa: CASFYVYGYTF
abundance: NA; j_gene: TRBJ2-7; v_gene: TRBV27; d_gene: TRBD2; CDR3nt: TGTGCCAGCAGTTTAGCAGCGGGGCGGACGTACGAGCAGTACTTC; CDR3aa: CASSLAAGRTYEQYF
abundance: NA; j_gene: TRBJ2-5; v_gene: TRBV6-1; d_gene: NA; CDR3nt: TGTGCCAGCACCAGCGGCGGGGTTGGAGAGACCCAGTACTTC; CDR3aa: CASTSGGVGETQYF
abundance: NA; j_gene: TRBJ1-5; v_gene: TRBV6-6; d_gene: NA; CDR3nt: TGTGCCAGCAGTCCCTCGGCCGCCCGACCGCCCCAGCATTTT; CDR3aa: CASSPSAARPPQHF
abundance: NA; j_gene: TRBJ2-1; v_gene: TRBV10-2; d_gene: NA; CDR3nt: TGCGCCAGCAGTGATAGGACCTCCCAGAAGGAGCAGTTCTTC; CDR3aa: CASSDRTSQKEQFF
abundance: NA; j_gene: TRBJ1-4; v_gene: TRBV28; d_gene: NA; CDR3nt: TGTGCCAGCAGTGAAGGAAGGAATGAAAAACTGTTTTTT; CDR3aa: CASSEGRNEKLFF
abundance: NA; j_gene: TRBJ2-4; v_gene: TRBV6-4; d_gene: NA; CDR3nt: TGTGCCAGCAGGGCTGTGGGGGGAGAAGGGATTCAGTACTTC; CDR3aa: CASRAVGGEGIQYF
abundance: NA; j_gene: TRBJ2-7; v_gene: TRBV19; d_gene: NA; CDR3nt: TGTGCCAGTAGTATGTTACTAGAGGCCGAGCAGTACTTC; CDR3aa: CASSMLLEAEQYF
abundance: NA; j_gene: TRBJ1-5; v_gene: TRBV18; d_gene: NA; CDR3nt: TGTGCCAGCTCTCCAGCCTTCGGTAGCAATCAGCCCCAGCATTTT; CDR3aa: CASSPAFGSNQPQHF
abundance: NA; j_gene: TRBJ2-5; v_gene: TRBV7-8; d_gene: TRBD1; CDR3nt: TGTGCCAGCAGCCTAGTGACAGGGGCCCCAGAGACCCAGTACTTC; CDR3aa: CASSLVTGAPETQYF
abundance: NA; j_gene: TRBJ1-1; v_gene: TRBV28; d_gene: NA; CDR3nt: TGTGCCAGCAGTTCGGGGGGTGTGGGCTTACAAGAAGCTTTCTTT; CDR3aa: CASSSGGVGLQEAFF
abundance: NA; j_gene: TRBJ2-3; v_gene: TRBV7-9; d_gene: NA; CDR3nt: TGTGCCAGCACCGCAAGCACAGATACGCAGTATTTT; CDR3aa: CASTASTDTQYF
abundance: NA; j_gene: TRBJ1-2; v_gene: TRBV19; d_gene: NA; CDR3nt: TGTGCCAGTAGCCAACGCGGGGACGCCCCTAACTATGGCTACACCTTC; CDR3aa: CASSQRGDAPNYGYTF
abundance: NA; j_gene: TRBJ1-2; v_gene: TRBV4-3; d_gene: NA; CDR3nt: TGCGCCAGCAGCCTCTCGGGGGACCGCGTTTCCAACTATGGCTACACCTTC; CDR3aa: CASSLSGDRVSNYGYTF
abundance: NA; j_gene: TRBJ2-2; v_gene: TRBV2; d_gene: TRBD1; CDR3nt: TGTGCCAGCAGTGGCACAGGGGGATTTACCGGGGAGCTGTTTTTT; CDR3aa: CASSGTGGFTGELFF
abundance: NA; j_gene: TRBJ2-3; v_gene: TRBV13; d_gene: TRBD2; CDR3nt: TGTGCCAGCAGCTTAACCCCGGGAGGAAGCACAGATACGCAGTATTTT; CDR3aa: CASSLTPGGSTDTQYF
abundance: NA; j_gene: TRBJ1-1; v_gene: TRBV7-9; d_gene: NA; CDR3nt: TGTGCCAGCAGCCCCTCCCGCGGGGACCACTCCCCCACTGAAGCTTTCTTT; CDR3aa: CASSPSRGDHSPTEAFF
abundance: NA; j_gene: TRBJ1-1; v_gene: TRBV28; d_gene: NA; CDR3nt: TGTGCCAGCACCGGGGGATGGACTGAAGCTTTCTTT; CDR3aa: CASTGGWTEAFF
abundance: NA; j_gene: TRBJ2-1; v_gene: TRBV29-1; d_gene: NA; CDR3nt: TGCAGCGCCGGAGGTGGGGCGCGAGATGAGCAGTTCTTC; CDR3aa: CSAGGGARDEQFF
abundance: NA; j_gene: TRBJ2-3; v_gene: TRBV29-1; d_gene: NA; CDR3nt: TGCAGCGTTGGAGGAGGGACAGATACGCAGTATTTT; CDR3aa: CSVGGGTDTQYF
abundance: NA; j_gene: TRBJ2-3; v_gene: TRBV5-1; d_gene: NA; CDR3nt: TGCGCCAGCAGCTTGAGGGGGGCCCGGTACACAGATACGCAGTATTTT; CDR3aa: CASSLRGARYTDTQYF
abundance: NA; j_gene: TRBJ2-3; v_gene: TRBV5-1; d_gene: TRBD2; CDR3nt: TGCGCCAGCAGCTTCCTAGCGGGGATAAGTGATACGCAGTATTTT; CDR3aa: CASSFLAGISDTQYF
abundance: NA; j_gene: TRBJ1-1; v_gene: TRBV5-6; d_gene: NA; CDR3nt: TGTGCCAGCAGCTTCGGGATTACTGAAGCTTTCTTT; CDR3aa: CASSFGITEAFF
abundance: NA; j_gene: TRBJ1-3; v_gene: TRBV5-6; d_gene: NA; CDR3nt: TGTGCCAGCAGCTTCGACGAAAACACCATATATTTT; CDR3aa: CASSFDENTIYF
abundance: once; j_gene: TRBJ1-5; v_gene: TRBV9; d_gene: NA; CDR3nt: TGTGCCAGCAGCGTAGGGCAGGGAGAGAATCAGCCCCAGCATTTT; CDR3aa: CASSVGQGENQPQHF